The clone carrying this T cell receptor beta chain was observed at least ten times. Germline CDR1 is MGHRA and CDR2 is YSYEKL. The junction had 1 base not matched to a gene; V was cut back by 0 bases and J by 0 bases. The CDR3 length is 15 residues. RNA transcripts served as the template for amplifying TCR beta CDR3 regions. The study used the HTBI primer set for a first-round RT-PCR of the TCR CDR3. TCRdb redid the calling of the multiplex PCR reads with MiXCR, one entry per CDR3 protein. The sample lists 360,000 or so distinct CDR3 sequences, roughly 18% occurring once. This entry belongs to a study of T cells in Graves' hyperthyroidism and ophthalmopathy. Patients affected by ophthalmopathy presented a Clinical Activity Score of at least 3, a NOSPECS grade of at least 4, and disease duration below 3 months. Exclusion of a patient resulted from uncontrolled infection, other autoimmune disease, pregnancy or lactation.

This TCR derives from a woman between 40 and 55 years old with Graves' ophthalmopathy. The chain combines TRBV4-1 with TRBJ1-1, with 7 bases identical to TRBD1. The sample comprised blood. The chain's CDR3 is CASSQETGMNTEAFF. The CDR3 DNA is TGCGCCAGCAGCCAAGAGACAGGGATGAACACTGAAGCTTTCTTT.